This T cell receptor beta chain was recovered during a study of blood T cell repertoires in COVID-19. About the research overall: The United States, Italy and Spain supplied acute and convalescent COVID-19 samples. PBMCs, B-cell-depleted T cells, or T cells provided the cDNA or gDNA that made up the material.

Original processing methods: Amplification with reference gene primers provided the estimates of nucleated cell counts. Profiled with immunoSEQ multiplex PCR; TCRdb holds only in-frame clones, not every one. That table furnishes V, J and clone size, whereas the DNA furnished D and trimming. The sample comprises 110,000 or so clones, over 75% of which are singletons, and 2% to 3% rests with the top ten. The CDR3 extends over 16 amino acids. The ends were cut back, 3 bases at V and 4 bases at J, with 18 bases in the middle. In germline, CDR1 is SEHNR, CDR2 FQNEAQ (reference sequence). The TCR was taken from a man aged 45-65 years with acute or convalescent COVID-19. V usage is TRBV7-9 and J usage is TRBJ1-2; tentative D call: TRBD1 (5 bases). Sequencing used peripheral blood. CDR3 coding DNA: TGTGCCAGCAGCTTGGGCAGGGACTACATTGTCTATGGCTACACCTTC. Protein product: CASSLGRDYIVYGYTF.